These 15 T cell receptor beta chains share one sample of origin, sequenced in a study of T cell responses to AZD1222 COVID-19 vaccine. Assay used: immunoSEQ multiplex PCR; TCRdb lists only in-frame clones, some missing. The table shows about 48,000 clones, with approximately 89% occurring only once. This specimen was peripheral blood, taken 28 days after the second AZD1222 dose. Every receptor here comes from an adult who received the AZD1222 COVID-19 vaccine.

The gene calls are TRBV28 and TRBJ1-6, with a weak D call TRBD1 (5 bases). Germline V gene data show CDR1 as MDHEN and CDR2 as SYDVKM. This CDR3 comprises 13 residues. The V end lost 11 bases, the J end lost 10 bases, and 18 bases lay between the germline ends. CDR3 protein: CAAGRGVGSPLHF. The CDR3 bases are TGTGCCGCCGGGCGAGGGGTGGGGTCACCCCTCCACTTT.

The chain carries TRBV15 and TRBJ2-3, with 7 bases lining up with TRBD2. The CDR3 has 17 amino acids. Trimming at V came to 0 bases and at J to 5 bases, leaving 11 bases not matched to a gene. CDR1 and CDR2 (germline): LNHNV, YYDKDF (reference sequence). The CDR3 region is CATSRDGSGEPRDTQYF. CDR3 coding DNA: TGTGCCACCAGCAGAGATGGGAGCGGGGAACCTCGAGATACGCAGTATTTT.

V usage is TRBV9 and J usage is TRBJ2-1; 7 nucleotides line up with TRBD2. From germline, CDR1 is SGDLS and CDR2 YYNGEE. V was pared by 3 bases and J by 5 bases, with 8 bases of the junction left unmatched. The CDR3 is made up of 15 amino acids. The CDR3 DNA follows: TGTGCCAGCAGCGCGGCCGGGGGGTCTCACAATGAGCAGTTCTTC. Translating it yields CASSAAGGSHNEQFF.

This clone is a singleton in its sample. The chain is built from TRBV28 and TRBJ1-6; D not resolved. Germline CDR1 is MDHEN and CDR2 is SYDVKM. V was cut by 7 bases and J by 4 bases, with 17 bases left in between. This CDR3 contains 16 residues. CDR3 loop: CASKDEGRSYNSPLHF. The DNA of the CDR3 is TGTGCCAGCAAGGATGAGGGTCGTTCTTATAATTCACCCCTCCACTTT.

This sequence joins TRBV10-1 and TRBJ2-7, with 12 bases matching TRBD1. The V and J ends lost 7 bases and 7 bases, in that order; junction bases with no gene match: 5. The CDR3 runs to 13 residues. CDR1 WNHNN and CDR2 SYGVQD come from the germline V gene (reference sequence). In DNA, the CDR3 is TGCGCCAGCAACCGGGACAGGGGGCTAGAGCAGTACTTC. Protein: CASNRDRGLEQYF.

This clone showed up just a few times. The V gene is TRBV19, the J gene TRBJ1-5; 8 bases map to TRBD1. The germline V gene encodes CDR1 LNHDA and CDR2 SQIVND (reference sequence). CDR3 length equals 14 residues. V dropped 6 bases and J dropped 8; count of bases not matched to a gene: 9. CDR3 residues: CASREGQGSKPQHF. In DNA form, the CDR3 reads TGTGCCAGTAGGGAAGGACAGGGAAGTAAGCCCCAGCATTTT.

J is TRBJ2-3 and V is TRBV7-2, with 12 positions matching TRBD2. This CDR3 is built from 18 residues. Germline CDR1 and CDR2: SGHTA and FQGNSA. V gave up 1 base and J gave up 3 bases; unmatched junction bases: 8. CDR3 nucleotide sequence: TGTGCCAGCAGCTTAGTAGGACTAGCGGGGCCCGGGACAGATACGCAGTATTTT. As protein: CASSLVGLAGPGTDTQYF.

The chain couples TRBV3-1 (or the pseudogene TRBV3-2) to TRBJ2-7; tentatively, D is TRBD2 (6 bases). The CDR3 has 20 amino acids. Per germline, CDR1 LGHDT and CDR2 YNNKEL (reference sequence). The V end lost 1 base, the J end lost 4 bases, and 29 bases lay between the germline ends. DNA for the CDR3: TGTGCCAGCAGCCAAGTTCTTGGCTCTAGGGCGGGGTCCCGCCGTTACGAGCAGTACTTC. It codes for CASSQVLGSRAGSRRYEQYF.

The count of this clone is one. CDR3: CASSFHTSNQPQHF. The CDR3 DNA is TGTGCCAGCAGCTTCCATACGAGCAATCAGCCCCAGCATTTT. The chain carries TRBV7-9 and TRBJ1-5, with D unclear. The CDR3 is 14 residues long. With 3 bases removed from V and 1 base from J, the gap between germline ends came to 7 bases. Germline V gene sequence: CDR1 SEHNR, CDR2 FQNEAQ (reference sequence).

The chain recombines TRBV4-3 with TRBJ1-1, with D tentatively TRBD1 (5 bases). The ends were cut back, 3 bases at V and 1 base at J, with 12 bases in the middle. Germline V gene lookup returns CDR1 LGHNA and CDR2 YSLEER. The CDR3 runs to 15 residues. For the CDR3, the DNA is TGCGCCAGCAGCCAGTCCCGGGACGGGAACACTGAAGCTTTCTTT. Its protein is CASSQSRDGNTEAFF.

The CDR3 sequence: CSVDRSNTGELFF. CDR3 sequence (DNA): TGCAGCGTGGACCGATCGAACACCGGGGAGCTGTTTTTT. The chain joins TRBV29-1 to TRBJ2-2; no clear D. Germline loops: CDR1 SQVTM, CDR2 ANQGSEA. Trimming cost V 6 bases and J 0 bases, with 8 bases left between them. The CDR3 contains 13 residues.

The chain is built from TRBV2 and TRBJ1-5, with D uncertain. The CDR3 has 12 residues. Deletions cut 4 bases from V and 5 bases from J, with 6 bases between. Germline-derived CDR1 and CDR2 are SNHLY and FYNNEI. This CDR3 reads CASSGMDQPQHF. In DNA form, the CDR3 reads TGTGCCAGCAGTGGGATGGATCAGCCCCAGCATTTT.

This chain connects TRBV28 to TRBJ1-4, with D maybe TRBD1 (5 bases). The length of the CDR3 is 16 residues. V shed 6 bases and J shed 4 bases, with 18 bases lying between them. CDR1 is MDHEN, CDR2 SYDVKM, per germline. Here the CDR3 DNA reads TGTGCCAGCAGACTTCCCGGGGCTGCACATAATGAAAAACTGTTTTTT. Protein product: CASRLPGAAHNEKLFF.

The chain links TRBV7-9 to TRBJ2-5, with TRBD2 identical over 8 bases. CDR3 length: 17 residues. Trimming removed 0 bases from V and 4 bases from J; junction bases left unmatched: 10. CDR1 and CDR2 from the germline V gene are SEHNR and FQNEAQ (reference sequence). For the CDR3, the DNA is TGTGCCAGCAGCTTAGCGCTGGCCGGGAGGGCCAGAGAGACCCAGTACTTC. Its protein product is CASSLALAGRARETQYF.

The chain employs TRBV7-2 and TRBJ1-2; D uncertain. CDR1 and CDR2 (germline): SGHTA, FQGNSA. The V end was cut by 5 bases, the J end by 7 bases, with 11 bases between. The CDR3 contains 12 residues. The CDR3: CASSPAVGGYTF. The CDR3 DNA follows: TGTGCCAGCAGCCCCGCGGTAGGTGGCTACACCTTC.